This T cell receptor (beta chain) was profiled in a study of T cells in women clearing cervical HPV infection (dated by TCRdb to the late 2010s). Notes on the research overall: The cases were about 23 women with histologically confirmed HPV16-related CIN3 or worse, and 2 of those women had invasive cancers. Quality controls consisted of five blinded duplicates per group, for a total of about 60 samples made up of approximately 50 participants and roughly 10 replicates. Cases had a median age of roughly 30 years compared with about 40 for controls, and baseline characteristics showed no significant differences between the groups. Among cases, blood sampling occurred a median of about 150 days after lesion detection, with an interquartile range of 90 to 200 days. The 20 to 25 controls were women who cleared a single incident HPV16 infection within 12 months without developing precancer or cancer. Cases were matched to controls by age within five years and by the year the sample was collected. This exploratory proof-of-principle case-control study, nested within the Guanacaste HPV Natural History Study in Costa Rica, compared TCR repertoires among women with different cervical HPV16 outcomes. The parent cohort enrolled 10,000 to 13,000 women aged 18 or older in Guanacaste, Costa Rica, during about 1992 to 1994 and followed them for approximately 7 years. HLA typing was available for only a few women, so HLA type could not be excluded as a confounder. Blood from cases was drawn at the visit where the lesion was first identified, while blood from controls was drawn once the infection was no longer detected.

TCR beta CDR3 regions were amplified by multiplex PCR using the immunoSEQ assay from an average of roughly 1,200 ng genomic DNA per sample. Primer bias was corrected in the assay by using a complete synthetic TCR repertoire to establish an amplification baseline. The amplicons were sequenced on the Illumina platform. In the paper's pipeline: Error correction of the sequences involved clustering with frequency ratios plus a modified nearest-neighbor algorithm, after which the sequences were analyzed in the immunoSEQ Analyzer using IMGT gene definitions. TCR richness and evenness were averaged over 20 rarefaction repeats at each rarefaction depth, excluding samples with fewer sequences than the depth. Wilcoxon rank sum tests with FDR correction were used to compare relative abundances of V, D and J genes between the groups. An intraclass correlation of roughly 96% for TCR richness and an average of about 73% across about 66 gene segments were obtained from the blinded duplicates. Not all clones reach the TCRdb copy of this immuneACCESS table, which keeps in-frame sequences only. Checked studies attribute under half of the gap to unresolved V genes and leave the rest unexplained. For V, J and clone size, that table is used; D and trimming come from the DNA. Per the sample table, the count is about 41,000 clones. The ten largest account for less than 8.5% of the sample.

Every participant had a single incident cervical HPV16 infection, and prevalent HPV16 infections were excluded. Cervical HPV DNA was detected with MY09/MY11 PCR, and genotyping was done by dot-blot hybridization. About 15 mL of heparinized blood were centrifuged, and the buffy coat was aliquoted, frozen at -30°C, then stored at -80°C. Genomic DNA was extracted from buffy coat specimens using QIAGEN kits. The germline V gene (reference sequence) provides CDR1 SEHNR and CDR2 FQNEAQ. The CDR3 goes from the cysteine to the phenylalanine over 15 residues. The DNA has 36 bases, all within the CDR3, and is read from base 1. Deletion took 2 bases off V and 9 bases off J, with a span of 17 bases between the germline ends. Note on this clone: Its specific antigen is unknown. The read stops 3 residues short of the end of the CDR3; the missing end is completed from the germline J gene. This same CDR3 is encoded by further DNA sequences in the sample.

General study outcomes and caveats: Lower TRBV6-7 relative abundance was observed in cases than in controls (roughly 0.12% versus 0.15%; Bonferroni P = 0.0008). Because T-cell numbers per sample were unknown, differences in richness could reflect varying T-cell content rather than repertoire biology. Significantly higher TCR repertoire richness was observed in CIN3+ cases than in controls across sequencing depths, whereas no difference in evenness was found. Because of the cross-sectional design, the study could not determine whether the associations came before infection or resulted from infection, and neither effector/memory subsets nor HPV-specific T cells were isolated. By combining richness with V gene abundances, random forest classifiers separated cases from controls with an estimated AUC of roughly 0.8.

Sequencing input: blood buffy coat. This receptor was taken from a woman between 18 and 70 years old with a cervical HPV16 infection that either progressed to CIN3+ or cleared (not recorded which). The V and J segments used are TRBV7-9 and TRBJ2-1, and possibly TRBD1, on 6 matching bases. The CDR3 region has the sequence CASSLIGNRDTEQFF. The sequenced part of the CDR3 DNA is TGTGCCAGCAGCTTAATTGGGAACAGGGATACTGAG. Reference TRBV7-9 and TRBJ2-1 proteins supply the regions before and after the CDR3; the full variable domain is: DTGVSQNPRHKITKRGQNVTFRCDPISEHNRLYWYRQTLGQGPEFLTYFQNEAQLEKSRLLSDRFSAERPKGSFSTLEIQRTEQGDSAMYLCASSLIGNRDTEQFFGPGTRLTVL.